This TCR beta chain was observed in a study of graft-versus-host responses after intestinal transplantation. On the study more broadly: Multivisceral, liver-intestinal, or isolated intestinal transplants were received by the recipients. Anti-thymocyte globulin served as induction for all recipients, who then took tacrolimus and steroids for approximately three years. Study-level results: An association linked early post-transplant HvG declines with peak circulating GvH clone levels.

Only in-frame clones appear in the TCRdb table, and some are missing; sequencing was by immunoSEQ multiplex PCR. Among tens of thousands of clones listed, about nine tenths were seen once. With regard to this clone: The antigen is undetermined.

Germline-derived CDR1 and CDR2 are SGHNT and YYREEE (reference sequence). Trimming took off 7 bases at V and 0 bases at J, with 13 bases between the two ends. CDR3 length: 15 residues. The sequences come from unstimulated CD4+ T cells sorted from spleen or lymph node cells, collected before intestinal transplant. This rearrangement joins TRBV5-4 to TRBJ1-4; no clear D. This sequence was found in a human donor who received an intestinal transplant. The CDR3 nucleotides read TGTGCCAGCCGGGAGGGAGGCACAACTAATGAAAAACTGTTTTTT. It specifies CASREGGTTNEKLFF.